This record concerns one T cell receptor beta chain sequence. This sample is part of a study of blood T cell repertoires in COVID-19. Overall study: Acute and convalescent COVID-19 samples came from the United States, Italy and Spain. PBMCs, B-cell-depleted T cells, or T cells were the source of the cDNA or gDNA that made up the material.

V lost 7 bases to trimming and J lost 4 bases, with 11 bases between them. Per the germline V gene, CDR1 is SQVTM and CDR2 is ANQGSEA. This CDR3 spans 12 amino acids. Authors' methods: Researchers report that nucleated cell counts were estimated from reference gene primer amplification. Profiled with immunoSEQ multiplex PCR; TCRdb holds only in-frame clones, not every one. Clone size and V and J calls were adopted from that table, with D and trimming inferred from the DNA. In the table there are under 85,000 clones, roughly four fifths of which are singletons. During active infection, Seattle patients enrolled and were then monitored through disease.

This clonotype originated in a man aged 30 to 39 with COVID-19, enrolled during active disease. The specimen sequenced was peripheral blood. The rearrangement links TRBV29-1 to TRBJ2-1; a weak D match, TRBD2 (6 bases). This chain's CDR3 is CSGGTGYNEQFF. For the CDR3, the DNA is TGCAGCGGGGGGACTGGGTACAATGAGCAGTTCTTC.